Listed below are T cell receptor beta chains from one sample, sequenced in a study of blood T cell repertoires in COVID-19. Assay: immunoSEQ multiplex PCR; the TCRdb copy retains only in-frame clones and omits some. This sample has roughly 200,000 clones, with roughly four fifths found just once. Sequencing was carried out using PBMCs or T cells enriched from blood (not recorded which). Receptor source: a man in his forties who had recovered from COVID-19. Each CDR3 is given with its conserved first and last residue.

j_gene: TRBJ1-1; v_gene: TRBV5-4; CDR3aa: CASRPLREDTEAFF
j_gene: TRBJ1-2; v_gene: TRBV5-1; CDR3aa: CASSLDRGPYGYTF
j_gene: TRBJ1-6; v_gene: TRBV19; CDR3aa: CASSMAAGMGSYNSPLHF
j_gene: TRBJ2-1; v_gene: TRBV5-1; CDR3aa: CASSLSRLDVNEQFF
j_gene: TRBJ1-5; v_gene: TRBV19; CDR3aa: CATTTGGNSNQPQHF
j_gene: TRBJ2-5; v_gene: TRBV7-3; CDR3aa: CASSPLGLAQETQYF
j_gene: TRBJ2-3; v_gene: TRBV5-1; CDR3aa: CASSLGQKSTDTQYF
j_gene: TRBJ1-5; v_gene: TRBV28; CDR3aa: CASSLKGSSEQPQHF
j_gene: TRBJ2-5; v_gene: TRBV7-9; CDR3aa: CASAPGGHRETQYF
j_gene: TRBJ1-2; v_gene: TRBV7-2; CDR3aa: CASSLGRGDGYTF
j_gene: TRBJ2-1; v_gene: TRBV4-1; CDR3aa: CASSQDPGPSGSAWNEQFF
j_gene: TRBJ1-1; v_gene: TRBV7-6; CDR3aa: CASSLDGGRGTEAFF
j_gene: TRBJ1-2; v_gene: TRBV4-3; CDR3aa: CASSRTGQGWFGYTF
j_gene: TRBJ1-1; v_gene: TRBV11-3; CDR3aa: CASSLGREGAFF
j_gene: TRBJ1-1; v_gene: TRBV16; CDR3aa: CASSPRRTGEAFF
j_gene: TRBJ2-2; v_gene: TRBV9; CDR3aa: CASGVQGEAGELFF
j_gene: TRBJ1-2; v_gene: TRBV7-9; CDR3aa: CASSLVMSREAAYGYTF
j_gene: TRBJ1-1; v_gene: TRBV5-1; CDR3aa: CASSLVRAGEGTEAFF
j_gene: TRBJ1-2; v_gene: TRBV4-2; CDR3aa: CASSPTDALYGYTF
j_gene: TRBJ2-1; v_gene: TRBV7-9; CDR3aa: CASSSEGKHGEQFF
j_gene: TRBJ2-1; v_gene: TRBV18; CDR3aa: CASSTASGRLPNEQFF
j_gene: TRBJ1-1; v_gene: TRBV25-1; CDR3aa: CASSSALGDTEAFF
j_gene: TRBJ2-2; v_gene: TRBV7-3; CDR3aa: CASSLIGAGFGTGELFF
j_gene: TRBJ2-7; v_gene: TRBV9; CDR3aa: CASSGGGGTGVYEQYF
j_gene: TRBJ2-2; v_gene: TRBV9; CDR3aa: CASSVGGLGQGTGELFF
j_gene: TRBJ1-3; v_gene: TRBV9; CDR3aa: CASSGPGGSGNTIYF
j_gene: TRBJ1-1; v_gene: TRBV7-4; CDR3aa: CASSPRAVRAFF
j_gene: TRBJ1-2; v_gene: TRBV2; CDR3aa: CAILGRQRENYGYTF
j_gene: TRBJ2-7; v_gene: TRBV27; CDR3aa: CATRLGYEQYF
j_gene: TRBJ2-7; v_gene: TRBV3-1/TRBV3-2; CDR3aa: CASSPGQGFYEQYF
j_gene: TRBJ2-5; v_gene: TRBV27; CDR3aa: CASSPGLAGGGQQETQYF
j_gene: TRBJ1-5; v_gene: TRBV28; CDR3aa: CASSFQRRIGEGQPQHF
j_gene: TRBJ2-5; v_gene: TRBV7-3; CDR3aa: CASSLNGQGEETQYF
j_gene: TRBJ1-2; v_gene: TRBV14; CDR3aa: CASSQTDRGLFFNGYTF
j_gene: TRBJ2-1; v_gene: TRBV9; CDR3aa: CASSVFSVNEQFF
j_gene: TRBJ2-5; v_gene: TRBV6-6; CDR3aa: CASSYPPGTTETQYF
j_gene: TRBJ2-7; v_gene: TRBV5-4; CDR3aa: CASSSKREPYEQYF
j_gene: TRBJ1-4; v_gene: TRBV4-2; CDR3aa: CASSQDGRGPGNEKLFF
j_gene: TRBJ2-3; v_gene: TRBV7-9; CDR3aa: CASSPGLAGVHTDTQYF
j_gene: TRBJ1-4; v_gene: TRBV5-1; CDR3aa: CASGSRGAPEEKLFF
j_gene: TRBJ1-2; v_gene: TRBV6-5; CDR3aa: CASSYSQGASGYTF
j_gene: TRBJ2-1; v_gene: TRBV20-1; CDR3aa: CSASGAGLTYNEQFF
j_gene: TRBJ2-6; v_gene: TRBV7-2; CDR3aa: CASSLRQGGNVLTF
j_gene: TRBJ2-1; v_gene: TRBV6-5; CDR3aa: CASSILGTSSNEQFF
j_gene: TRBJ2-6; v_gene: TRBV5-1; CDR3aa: CASTIPSGANVLTF
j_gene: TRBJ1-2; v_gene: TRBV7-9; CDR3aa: CASSLDVDRGYGYTF
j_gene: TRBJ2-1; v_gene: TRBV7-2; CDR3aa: CASSLGLAGKSSYNEQFF
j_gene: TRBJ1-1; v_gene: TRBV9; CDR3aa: CASSVGTGYTEAFF
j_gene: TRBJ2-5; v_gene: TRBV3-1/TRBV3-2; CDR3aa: CASGNRQEETQYF
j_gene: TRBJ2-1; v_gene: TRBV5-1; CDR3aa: CASSLRQGNEQFF
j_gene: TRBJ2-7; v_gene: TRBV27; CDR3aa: CASSWGPSYEQYF
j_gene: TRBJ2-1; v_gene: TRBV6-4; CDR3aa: CASSDSRRNEQFF
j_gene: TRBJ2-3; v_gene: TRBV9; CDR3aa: CASSVGLAGVITDTQYF
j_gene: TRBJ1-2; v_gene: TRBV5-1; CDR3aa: CASSFKGAQENGYTF
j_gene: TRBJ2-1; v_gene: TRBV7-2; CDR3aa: CASSLGAGLANNEQFF
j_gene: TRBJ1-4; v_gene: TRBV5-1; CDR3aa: CASSLARGYEKLFF
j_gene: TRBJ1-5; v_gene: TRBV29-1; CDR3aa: CSVCDSTYSNQPQHF
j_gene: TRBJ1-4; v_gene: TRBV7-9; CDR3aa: CASSLALGQVEKLFF
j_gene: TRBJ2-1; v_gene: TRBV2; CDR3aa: CASSDFGGSPYNEQFF